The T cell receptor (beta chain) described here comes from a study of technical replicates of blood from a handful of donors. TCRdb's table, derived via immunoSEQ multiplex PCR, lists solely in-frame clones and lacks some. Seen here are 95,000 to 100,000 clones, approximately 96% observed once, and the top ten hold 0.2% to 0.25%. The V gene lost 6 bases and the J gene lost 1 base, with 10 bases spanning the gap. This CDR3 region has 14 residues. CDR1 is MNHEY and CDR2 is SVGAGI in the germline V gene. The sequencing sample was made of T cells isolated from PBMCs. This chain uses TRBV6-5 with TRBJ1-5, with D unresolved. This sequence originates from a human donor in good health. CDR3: CASSEGGSNQPQHF. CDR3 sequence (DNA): TGTGCCAGCAGCGAGGGAGGGAGCAATCAGCCCCAGCATTTT.